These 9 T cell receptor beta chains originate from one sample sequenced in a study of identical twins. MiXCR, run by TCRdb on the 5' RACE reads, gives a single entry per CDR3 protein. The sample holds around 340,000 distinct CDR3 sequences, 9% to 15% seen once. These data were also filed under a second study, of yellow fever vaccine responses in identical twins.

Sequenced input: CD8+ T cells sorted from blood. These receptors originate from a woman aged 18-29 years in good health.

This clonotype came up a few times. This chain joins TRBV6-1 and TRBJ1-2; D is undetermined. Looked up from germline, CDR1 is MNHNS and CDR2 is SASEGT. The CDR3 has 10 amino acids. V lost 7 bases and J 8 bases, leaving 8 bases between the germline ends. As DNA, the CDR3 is TGTGCCAGCAAGGGTTACGGCTACACCTTC. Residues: CASKGYGYTF.

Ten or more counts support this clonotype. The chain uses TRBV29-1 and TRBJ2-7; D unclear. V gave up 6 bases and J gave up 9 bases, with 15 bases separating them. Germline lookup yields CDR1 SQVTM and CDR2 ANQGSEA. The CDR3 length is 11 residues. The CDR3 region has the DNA TGCAGCGTCCCGGCGGCCGACCGGCAGTACTTC. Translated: CSVPAADRQYF.

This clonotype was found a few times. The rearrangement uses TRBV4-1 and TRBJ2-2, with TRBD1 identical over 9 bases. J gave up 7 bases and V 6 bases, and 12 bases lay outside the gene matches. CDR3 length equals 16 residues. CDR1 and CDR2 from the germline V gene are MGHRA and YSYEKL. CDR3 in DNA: TGCGCCAGCAGTTACGGACAGGGGAGATCTTACGGGGAGCTGTTTTTT. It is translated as CASSYGQGRSYGELFF.

As DNA, the CDR3 is TGTGCCAGCAGTTTTGGGTCGCTATACACTGAAGCTTTCTTT. Its protein product is CASSFGSLYTEAFF. The rearrangement joins TRBV12-3 or TRBV12-4 to TRBJ1-1; D gene ambiguous. The CDR3 consists of 14 residues. The V and J ends lost 3 bases and 3 bases respectively, with 11 bases between them.

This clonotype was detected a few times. CDR3 DNA sequence: TGTGCCAGCAGCCTAGGTATGGATACGCAGTATTTT. Protein: CASSLGMDTQYF. The chain is built from TRBV4-2 and TRBJ2-3, with D uncertain. This CDR3 is built from 12 residues. V was trimmed by 4 bases and J by 6 bases, leaving 8 bases between them. Germline V gene data show CDR1 as LGHNA and CDR2 as YNFKEQ.

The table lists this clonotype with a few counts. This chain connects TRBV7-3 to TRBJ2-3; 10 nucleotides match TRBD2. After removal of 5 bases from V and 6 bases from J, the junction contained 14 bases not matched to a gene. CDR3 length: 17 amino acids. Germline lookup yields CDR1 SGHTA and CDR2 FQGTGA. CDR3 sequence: CASSLASLAGDGDTQYF. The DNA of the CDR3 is TGTGCCAGCAGCCTAGCCTCTCTAGCGGGAGACGGTGATACGCAGTATTTT.

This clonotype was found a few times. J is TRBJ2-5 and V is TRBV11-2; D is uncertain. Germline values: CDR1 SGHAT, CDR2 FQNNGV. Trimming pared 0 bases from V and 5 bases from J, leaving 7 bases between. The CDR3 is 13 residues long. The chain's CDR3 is CASSLEVGETQYF. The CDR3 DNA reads TGTGCCAGCAGCTTAGAGGTCGGGGAGACCCAGTACTTC.

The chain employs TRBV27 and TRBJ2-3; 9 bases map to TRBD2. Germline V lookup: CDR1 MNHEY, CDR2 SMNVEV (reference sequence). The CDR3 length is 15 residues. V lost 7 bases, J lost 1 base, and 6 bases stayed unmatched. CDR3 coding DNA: TGTGCCAGCAAAAGCTTAGCGGGGGGCACAGATACGCAGTATTTT. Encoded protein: CASKSLAGGTDTQYF.

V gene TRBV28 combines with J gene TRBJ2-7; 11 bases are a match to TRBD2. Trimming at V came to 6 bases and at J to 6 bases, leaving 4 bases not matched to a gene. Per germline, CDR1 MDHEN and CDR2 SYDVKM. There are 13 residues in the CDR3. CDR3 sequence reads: CASSVLAGVEQYF. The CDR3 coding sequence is TGTGCCAGCAGCGTACTAGCGGGAGTCGAGCAGTACTTC.